This T cell receptor beta chain was found in a study of shared clonotypes between healthy human individuals. Overall study: There were three CD4 naive, three CD4 memory, two CD8 naive and one CD8 memory plates per donor.

All the donors were Caucasian adults who lived in Nashville, Tennessee. CD45RA-negative memory and CD45RA+ naive subsets were split from the CD4+ cells. Note on this clone: What it binds is not known.

Profiling relied on immunoSEQ multiplex PCR, and the TCRdb table lists in-frame clones only, not all of them. The table lists approximately 2.4 million clones, 95% of them singletons, with 0.1% to 0.15% in the top ten. Study findings and constraints: Relative to their counterparts shared across all four donors, non-shared clonotypes exhibited diminished generation probabilities.

The TCR sequence derives from a man aged 18 to 29 in good health. Sample: naive CD4+ T cells sorted from blood. Indicated subset: CD45RA+ positively selected.

For the CDR3, the DNA is TGTGCCAGCAGTCCCCCTGGGGTTTACTCACCCCTCCACTTT. Residues: CASSPPGVYSPLHF. The chain recombines TRBV28 with TRBJ1-6; D uncertain. Trimming shortened V by 5 bases and J by 10 bases, and 15 bases separated the two germline ends. The CDR3 totals 14 residues. Germline loops: CDR1 MDHEN, CDR2 SYDVKM.